This T cell receptor beta chain is from a study of blood T cell repertoires in COVID-19. Assay: immunoSEQ multiplex PCR; the TCRdb copy retains only in-frame clones and omits some. The data show around 180,000 clones, more than 80% seen once. Germline CDR1 LGHNA, CDR2 YNFKEQ. This CDR3 has 14 residues. V lost 2 bases, J lost 1 base, and 9 bases lay in between. The sample was PBMCs or T cells enriched from blood (not recorded which). The source is a man aged 50 or older who had recovered from COVID-19. The genes are TRBV4-2 and TRBJ2-7; TRBD1 is a possible D gene (5 bases). CDR3 DNA sequence: TGTGCCAGCAGCCAACAGGGCCTATCCTACGAGCAGTACTTC. Protein product: CASSQQGLSYEQYF.